The 13 T cell receptor beta chains below were found in one sample sequenced in a study of cytomegalovirus exposure and HLA in healthy donors. Amplification used 60 Vbeta primers and 13 Jbeta primers. The repertoire was sequenced with immunoSEQ multiplex PCR; TCRdb's copy has only in-frame clones and lacks some. The sample records around 90,000 clones, around nine tenths being singletons. The sequenced sample consisted of PBMCs. The receptors derive from a man aged 25-45 years in good health and CMV-seropositive.

The chain carries TRBV7-9 and TRBJ2-1, with 11 bases identical to TRBD1. Germline loops: CDR1 SEHNR, CDR2 FQNEAQ (reference sequence). V gave up 5 bases and J gave up 7 bases; unmatched junction bases: 10. The CDR3 totals 16 residues. CDR3 sequence (DNA): TGTGCCAGCAGCCCACGGACAGGGGGCGAGTGGAATGAGCAGTTCTTC. This translates into CASSPRTGGEWNEQFF.

The rearrangement joins TRBV15 to TRBJ2-2; 7 nucleotides match TRBD1. Germline V gene sequence: CDR1 LNHNV, CDR2 YYDKDF (reference sequence). With 1 base clipped from V and 7 bases from J, the junction kept 9 bases outside the gene matches. CDR3 length: 16 residues. The CDR3 here is CATSRGYRGEGGELFF. CDR3 sequence (DNA): TGTGCCACCAGCAGAGGTTACAGGGGTGAGGGCGGGGAGCTGTTTTTT.

CDR3 amino acids: CASSLGQDNGYTF. CDR3 in DNA: TGCGCCAGCAGCTTGGGCCAGGACAATGGCTACACCTTC. The chain combines TRBV5-1 with TRBJ1-2, with a tentative D call TRBD1 (5 bases). The V end lost 0 bases, the J end lost 6 bases, and 9 bases lay between the germline ends. Germline CDR1 SGHRS, CDR2 YFSETQ. The CDR3 contains 13 residues.

The chain combines TRBV7-6 with TRBJ2-3; TRBD1 agrees at 8 bases. V lost 0 bases and J lost 4; bases outside the gene matches: 15. The CDR3 has 19 amino acids. Germline CDR1 SGHVS, CDR2 FNYEAQ. The CDR3 spells CASSLAPGGQGRVPDTQYF. DNA for the CDR3: TGTGCCAGCAGCTTAGCCCCAGGAGGACAGGGCCGGGTCCCAGATACGCAGTATTTT. Full variable domain (missing parts from reference TRBV7-6 and TRBJ2-3): GAGVSQSPRYKVTKRGQDVALRCDPISGHVSLYWYRQALGQGPEFLTYFNYEAQQDKSGLPNDRFSAERPEGSISTLTIQRTEQRDSAMYRCASSLAPGGQGRVPDTQYFGPGTRLTVL.

The gene calls are TRBV11-2 and TRBJ2-7, with 8 bases aligning to TRBD2. The CDR3 runs to 16 residues. Germline-derived CDR1 and CDR2 are SGHAT and FQNNGV. Unmatched junction bases numbered 6, after V lost 0 bases and J lost 2 bases. The CDR3 DNA follows: TGTGCCAGCAGCTTAGAATGGTCTAGCGGGCCCTACGAGCAGTACTTC. It codes for CASSLEWSSGPYEQYF.

The chain is built from TRBV5-1 and TRBJ2-1; perhaps TRBD2 as D (6 bases). The CDR3 has 18 residues. Between the trimmed V and J ends, which lost 4 bases and 0 bases, there was a span of 20 bases. Germline lookup yields CDR1 SGHRS and CDR2 YFSETQ. The CDR3 nucleotides are TGCGCCAGCAGCGTACGACTGACGGGAGTACCCTCCTACAATGAGCAGTTCTTC. Protein product: CASSVRLTGVPSYNEQFF.

This rearrangement joins TRBV5-4 to TRBJ2-7; TRBD2 is a possible D gene (7 bases). The CDR3 consists of 14 residues. Germline V lookup: CDR1 SGHNT, CDR2 YYREEE (reference sequence). Trimming stripped 3 bases from V and 3 bases from J, with 13 bases between. In DNA, the CDR3 is TGTGCCAGCAGCTCTGGGGGGGCGGGCTACGAGCAGTACTTC. Encoded protein: CASSSGGAGYEQYF.

Details on this clone: The junction shows a germline mismatch at one end, possibly a read error. Other DNA variants within this sample encode the same CDR3. The V and J genes are TRBV7-7 and TRBJ1-1; unclear D gene. Germline V gene lookup returns CDR1 SSHAT and CDR2 FNYEAQ (reference sequence). The CDR3 has 13 amino acids. Here the CDR3 DNA reads TGTGCTAGCAGCGTTAATCGGGGCACTGAAGCTTTCTTT. The encoded protein is CASSVNRGTEAFF.

The gene calls are TRBV5-1 and TRBJ2-7; TRBD2 aligns across 9 bases. The V and J ends lost 4 bases and 3 bases, in that order; junction bases with no gene match: 5. From germline, CDR1 is SGHRS and CDR2 YFSETQ. The CDR3 length is 14 residues. The CDR3: CASSGGTSSYEQYF. The CDR3 coding sequence is TGCGCCAGCAGCGGGGGGACTAGCAGCTACGAGCAGTACTTC.

The chain employs TRBV7-8 and TRBJ2-3; TRBD2 matches at 7 bases. Germline V gives CDR1 SGHVS, CDR2 FQNEAQ. This CDR3 region has 17 residues. Germline trimming cut 7 bases from V and 3 bases from J; bases unmatched to any gene: 16. The DNA of the CDR3 is TGTGCCAGCATCACCCGGGCGGCGGGAGTTCTTACAGATACGCAGTATTTT. Translated, it gives CASITRAAGVLTDTQYF.

This clone was counted ten times or more. V gene TRBV4-1 combines with J gene TRBJ2-7; the match to TRBD2 covers 7 bases. The CDR3 loop spans 15 amino acids. V lost 3 bases, J lost 9 bases, and 14 bases stayed unmatched. Germline V gene data show CDR1 as MGHRA and CDR2 as YSYEKL. DNA of the CDR3: TGCGCCAGCAGCCAGGGAGCGGGAACCTCCTCGGTGCAGTACTTC. Translation gives CASSQGAGTSSVQYF.

The genes are TRBV5-6 and TRBJ1-2; TRBD1 might be the D (6 bases). V lost 2 bases to trimming and J lost 4 bases, with 21 bases between them. Germline lookup yields CDR1 SGHDT and CDR2 YYEEEE. The CDR3 extends over 17 amino acids. CDR3 DNA sequence: TGTGCCAGCAGCTTCGGTACAGGGTTGTGGGGACCCTATGGCTACACCTTC. Protein product: CASSFGTGLWGPYGYTF.

This clone was detected only a few times. The chain couples TRBV18 to TRBJ2-1, with a possible D match to TRBD1 (5 bases). Germline V gene data show CDR1 as KGHSH and CDR2 as LQKENI. The ends were cut back, 2 bases at V and 5 bases at J, with 13 bases in the middle. The CDR3 is 15 amino acids. As DNA, the CDR3 is TGTGCCAGCTCACCAAATCGAGCAGGGAACAATGAGCAGTTCTTC. Amino acid sequence: CASSPNRAGNNEQFF.